A single sample is the source of the 30 T cell receptor beta chains below, sequenced in a study of beta chain features in type 1 diabetes. Investigators reverse transcribed all isolated RNA, so they sequenced expressed TCRB transcripts. Profiling relied on immunoSEQ multiplex PCR, and the TCRdb table lists in-frame clones only, not all of them. This table has around 360,000 clones, 10% to 15% appearing once. No antigens are known for them. Findings and limits, study-wide: People with Type 1 diabetes carried modestly yet significantly shorter TCRB CDR3s in all four CD4+ subsets.

Sequencing was carried out using naive CD4+ T cells from blood. All receptors come from a woman between 18 and 30 years old with type 1 diabetes.

V is TRBV18 and J is TRBJ2-5, with D unclear. Trimming pared 3 bases from V and 5 bases from J, leaving 13 bases between. The germline V gene encodes CDR1 KGHSH and CDR2 LQKENI. The CDR3 runs to 14 residues. As DNA, the CDR3 is TGTGCCAGCTCACCGTCAGGAACCCGGGAGACCCAGTACTTC. This translates into CASSPSGTRETQYF.

The rearrangement uses TRBV29-1 and TRBJ2-1, with 16 bases fitting TRBD2. Germline V gene sequence: CDR1 SQVTM, CDR2 ANQGSEA. V gave up 6 bases and J gave up 9 bases; unmatched junction bases: 2. The CDR3 extends over 13 amino acids. CDR3 protein: CSVGTSGRGEQFF. The CDR3, as DNA: TGCAGCGTAGGGACTAGCGGGAGGGGTGAGCAGTTCTTC.

The J gene is TRBJ2-1, the V gene TRBV28; D unresolved. The V gene's germline CDR1 is MDHEN and CDR2 SYDVKM. CDR3 length: 13 amino acids. V was clipped by 3 bases and J by 8 bases, with 11 bases between them. Written as DNA, the CDR3 is TGTGCCAGCAGTTTGCCCGAAACGGATGAGCAGTTCTTC. It specifies CASSLPETDEQFF. Filled out from reference TRBV28 and TRBJ2-1, the complete variable domain reads DVKVTQSSRYLVKRTGEKVFLECVQDMDHENMFWYRQDPGLGLRLIYFSYDVKMKEKGDIPEGYSVSREKKERFSLILESASTNQTSMYLCASSLPETDEQFFGPGTRLTVL.

This clone has more than one count but fewer than ten. The chain joins TRBV19 to TRBJ2-5, with 7 bases aligning to TRBD1. After removal of 7 bases from V and 6 bases from J, the junction contained 5 bases not matched to a gene. CDR1 and CDR2 from the germline V gene are LNHDA and SQIVND (reference sequence). The CDR3 runs 12 residues. This CDR3 is CASKPGQQTQYF. CDR3 coding DNA: TGTGCCAGTAAGCCGGGACAGCAGACCCAGTACTTC.

This clone was found a few times. This chain links TRBV5-6 with TRBJ1-1; a weak D match, TRBD1 (6 bases). This CDR3 region has 12 residues. V gave up 4 bases and J gave up 7 bases, with 11 bases separating them. CDR1 SGHDT and CDR2 YYEEEE come from the germline V gene. The CDR3 DNA reads as TGTGCCAGCAGCCCCAGGGGAATTGAAGCTTTCTTT. Amino acid sequence: CASSPRGIEAFF.

The V and J genes are TRBV5-1 and TRBJ1-5, with 7 bases fitting TRBD1. This CDR3 spans 15 amino acids. Germline V gives CDR1 SGHRS, CDR2 YFSETQ. The V gene end was trimmed by 4 bases and the J gene end by 3 bases; junction bases not matched to a gene: 7. The CDR3 loop is CASSPYTGVNQPQHF. The CDR3 DNA sequence: TGCGCCAGCAGCCCCTATACAGGGGTCAATCAGCCCCAGCATTTT.

This clone was seen more than once but under ten times. The V and J genes are TRBV7-2 and TRBJ2-7, with 8 nucleotides matching TRBD1. In germline, CDR1 is SGHTA, CDR2 FQGNSA. V gave up 5 bases and J gave up 2 bases; unmatched junction bases: 5. The CDR3 contains 14 residues. DNA for the CDR3: TGTGCCAGCAGCCCCACAGGGGGTCCCTACGAGCAGTACTTC. Protein sequence: CASSPTGGPYEQYF.

In its sample, this clone was seen a few times. The chain employs TRBV25-1 and TRBJ2-7; D not certain. Germline V gene sequence: CDR1 MGHDK, CDR2 SYGVNS. Trimming left V 7 bases short and J 7 bases short, with 11 bases between. The CDR3 runs to 11 residues. CDR3 in amino acids: CASISEVEQYF. Written as DNA, the CDR3 is TGTGCCAGCATAAGTGAGGTGGAGCAGTACTTC.

This clone was detected only a few times. This sequence joins TRBV4-2 and TRBJ2-3; tentatively, D is TRBD2 (7 bases). The CDR3 covers 14 residues. The V and J ends lost 8 bases and 1 base respectively, with 13 bases between them. CDR1 and CDR2 (germline): LGHNA, YNFKEQ. The CDR3 region has the DNA TGTGCCAGCGCGGCGGGGGCCGGCACAGATACGCAGTATTTT. Translating gives CASAAGAGTDTQYF.

In the case of this clone: At one end, the junction sequence differs from germline, possibly due to a read error. The chain joins TRBV18 to TRBJ1-4; 8 positions match TRBD1. The CDR3 loop spans 15 amino acids. CDR1 KGHSH and CDR2 LQKENI come from the germline V gene. The CDR3 DNA reads as TGTGCCAGCTCACCGCGCGTGGAACAGGGGGAAAAATTGTTTTTT. Encoded protein: CASSPRVEQGEKLFF.

V gene TRBV5-1 combines with J gene TRBJ2-5; 7 bases agree with TRBD1. Germline V gives CDR1 SGHRS, CDR2 YFSETQ. V lost 4 bases to trimming and J lost 5 bases; unmatched junction nucleotides: 8. The CDR3 runs 14 residues. The DNA of the CDR3 is TGCGCCAGCAGCACGACAGGGCGAGGGGAGACCCAGTACTTC. This codes for CASSTTGRGETQYF.

In this sample, this clone turned up a few times. This chain joins TRBV9 and TRBJ2-5; 7 nucleotides line up with TRBD2. The CDR3 has 14 residues. CDR1 is SGDLS and CDR2 is YYNGEE in the germline V gene. The trim removed 4 bases at V and 4 bases at J, leaving 7 bases unmatched. CDR3 nucleotides: TGTGCCAGCAGCTCTAAAGCGGGGTTAGAGACCCAGTACTTC. Amino acids: CASSSKAGLETQYF.

The chain couples TRBV27 to TRBJ2-5; perhaps TRBD1 as D (5 bases). This CDR3 region has 15 residues. Germline V CDR1 and CDR2: MNHEY, SMNVEV (reference sequence). V was trimmed by 2 bases and J by 4 bases, leaving 14 bases between them. CDR3 nucleotide sequence: TGTGCCAGCAGTTTAGGGCAGGGCAGGGTAGAGACCCAGTACTTC. Translated, it gives CASSLGQGRVETQYF.

The chain joins TRBV5-4 to TRBJ1-4; 7 positions match TRBD1. Germline lookup yields CDR1 SGHNT and CDR2 YYREEE (reference sequence). The CDR3 covers 15 residues. V shed 2 bases, J shed 4 bases, and the junction held 5 bases outside the gene matches. In DNA, the CDR3 is TGTGCCAGCAGCTTAAAACAGGGGATTAATGAAAAACTGTTTTTT. Its translation: CASSLKQGINEKLFF.

The CDR3 sequence: CASSPLVGTPDHEQYF. The CDR3 DNA follows: TGTGCCAGCTCACCACTGGTGGGGACTCCGGACCACGAGCAGTACTTC. V is TRBV18 and J is TRBJ2-7; D is possibly TRBD2 (6 bases). The germline V and J ends were trimmed by 1 base and 5 bases, with 18 bases remaining between them. This CDR3 comprises 16 residues. Germline CDR1 is KGHSH and CDR2 is LQKENI.

In this sample, this clone turned up a few times. This sequence joins TRBV30 and TRBJ1-2, with D uncertain. V shed 2 bases and J shed 4 bases, with 14 bases lying between them. Per germline, CDR1 GTSNPN and CDR2 SVGIG (reference sequence). The CDR3 spans 14 residues. The DNA of the CDR3 is TGTGCCTGGAGTCCTCCAGCAGGCACCTATGGCTACACCTTC. Protein: CAWSPPAGTYGYTF.

This chain uses TRBV28 with TRBJ2-1, with D possibly being TRBD1 (6 bases). V was pared by 6 bases and J by 8 bases, with 8 bases between. Germline lookup yields CDR1 MDHEN and CDR2 SYDVKM. The CDR3 is 11 residues long. DNA of the CDR3: TGTGCCAGCAGACAGGGCTATGAGCAGTTCTTC. It encodes CASRQGYEQFF.

This clone was counted only a few times. The chain recombines TRBV29-1 with TRBJ1-2; D is possibly TRBD1 (5 bases). Per the germline V gene, CDR1 is SQVTM and CDR2 is ANQGSEA. Between the trimmed V and J ends, which lost 3 bases and 4 bases, there was a span of 9 bases. This CDR3 comprises 12 residues. CDR3 protein: CSVDTQGYGYTF. The CDR3 bases are TGCAGCGTTGACACTCAGGGCTATGGCTACACCTTC.

This clone was observed a few times. The V gene is TRBV5-1, the J gene TRBJ2-5; TRBD2 matches at 13 bases. Germline loops: CDR1 SGHRS, CDR2 YFSETQ. V lost 2 bases, J lost 2 bases, and 3 bases stayed unmatched. The CDR3 length is 16 residues. The DNA for the CDR3 is TGCGCCAGCAGCTTTACTAGCGGGGGGGAACAAGAGACCCAGTACTTC. Amino acids: CASSFTSGGEQETQYF.

This clone was seen only a few times. This chain links TRBV27 with TRBJ1-5; D is unresolved. V was clipped by 4 bases and J by 5 bases, with 9 bases between them. CDR1 MNHEY and CDR2 SMNVEV come from the germline V gene (reference sequence). The CDR3 runs to 13 residues. CDR3 loop: CASSSRYDQPQHF. DNA of the CDR3: TGTGCCAGCAGTTCTCGGTATGATCAGCCCCAGCATTTT.

The J gene is TRBJ1-2, the V gene TRBV29-1; D ambiguous. Germline values: CDR1 SQVTM, CDR2 ANQGSEA. CDR3 length equals 13 residues. Trimming shortened V by 6 bases and J by 4 bases, and 15 bases separated the two germline ends. This chain's CDR3 is CSVVPRDIYGYTF. The CDR3 nucleotides are TGCAGCGTGGTGCCGCGGGATATCTATGGCTACACCTTC.

This chain links TRBV7-2 with TRBJ2-3, with D perhaps matching TRBD2 (5 bases). V shed 0 bases and J shed 5 bases, with 12 bases lying between them. The CDR3 contains 15 residues. Germline CDR1 SGHTA, CDR2 FQGNSA. The CDR3: CASSLAGAYVDTQYF. The CDR3 coding sequence is TGTGCCAGCAGCTTAGCGGGAGCCTACGTAGATACGCAGTATTTT.

This chain connects TRBV20-1 to TRBJ2-4; a weak D match, TRBD2 (6 bases). Trimming removed 3 bases from V and 11 bases from J, with 11 bases in between. CDR3 size: 11 residues. CDR1 DFQATT and CDR2 SNEGSKA come from the germline V gene (reference sequence). The CDR3 DNA reads TGCAGTGCTAGTGGGACTCAGCTTCAGTACTTC. Translating gives CSASGTQLQYF.

The sample holds a few counts of this clone. The chain links TRBV10-2 to TRBJ2-5; 8 bases are shared with TRBD1. With V trimmed by 8 bases and J by 5 bases, 13 bases remained unmatched. CDR1 WSHSY and CDR2 SAAADI come from the germline V gene. The CDR3 has 15 amino acids. The CDR3 DNA is TGCGCCAGCTTGGCAGGGGGCTGGAGTTCGGAGACCCAGTACTTC. The encoded protein is CASLAGGWSSETQYF.

This clone has a handful of counts. This chain connects TRBV4-1 to TRBJ2-1; maybe TRBD2 (6 bases). Germline CDR1 and CDR2: MGHRA and YSYEKL. This CDR3 is 13 amino acids long. Trimming took off 2 bases at V and 10 bases at J, with 12 bases between the two ends. CDR3 amino acids: CASSQPLEGEQFF. The CDR3 nucleotides read TGCGCCAGCAGCCAACCCCTGGAGGGGGAGCAGTTCTTC.

Of note for this clone: The junction departs from germline at one end; a sequencing error may be responsible. The chain recombines TRBV7-7 with TRBJ2-7, with TRBD1 matching over 9 bases. This CDR3 region has 14 residues. Germline assignment: CDR1 SSHAT and CDR2 FNYEAQ (reference sequence). The CDR3 reads CASSRDRASYEQYF. The CDR3, as DNA: TGTGCTAGCAGTCGGGACAGGGCATCCTACGAGCAGTACTTC.

This clone showed up just a few times. This chain's CDR3 is CASSRGQDQETQYF. In nucleotides, the CDR3 is TGTGCCAGCAGCAGGGGACAGGACCAAGAGACCCAGTACTTC. J is TRBJ2-5 and V is TRBV5-6; 8 bases agree with TRBD1. This CDR3 comprises 14 residues. Germline V CDR1 and CDR2: SGHDT, YYEEEE. The trim removed 4 bases at V and 0 bases at J, leaving 2 bases unmatched.

This clone showed up just a few times. The chain is built from TRBV29-1 and TRBJ1-4, with a tentative D call TRBD1 (5 bases). The V and J ends lost 4 bases and 4 bases respectively, with 10 bases between them. This CDR3 is 13 amino acids long. The V gene's germline CDR1 is SQVTM and CDR2 ANQGSEA. CDR3 in amino acids: CSVGRGNNEKLFF. The CDR3 DNA reads TGCAGCGTTGGGAGGGGTAATAATGAAAAACTGTTTTTT.

This clone was picked up a small number of times. The chain couples TRBV25-1 to TRBJ2-1; 15 bases are shared with TRBD2. This CDR3 has 16 amino acids. Germline loops: CDR1 MGHDK, CDR2 SYGVNS. The ends lost 1 base at V and 8 bases at J; junction bases unmatched: 3. The CDR3 DNA reads TGTGCCAGCAGTGAATGGACTAGCGGGAGGGCCTATGAGCAGTTCTTC. Protein product: CASSEWTSGRAYEQFF. The variable domain in full, completed from reference TRBV25-1 and TRBJ2-1, reads EADIYQTPRYLVIGTGKKITLECSQTMGHDKMYWYQQDPGMELHLIHYSYGVNSTEKGDLSSESTVSRIRTEHFPLTLESARPSHTSQYLCASSEWTSGRAYEQFFGPGTRLTVL.

This clone was seen a handful of times. This sequence joins TRBV10-3 and TRBJ2-2; D ambiguous. In germline, CDR1 is ENHRY, CDR2 SYGVKD. The length of the CDR3 is 15 residues. V was shortened by 4 bases and J by 5 bases, with 14 bases between the two germline ends. CDR3 residues: CAISGLADNTGELFF. The CDR3 coding sequence is TGTGCCATCAGTGGTTTGGCCGATAATACCGGGGAGCTGTTTTTT.